Sequencing of this T cell receptor (beta chain) was carried out in a study of cytomegalovirus exposure and HLA in healthy donors. CDR3 size: 14 residues. Trimming pared 7 bases from V and 2 bases from J, leaving 13 bases between. Germline lookup yields CDR1 SGHVS and CDR2 FQNEAQ. Use of 60 Vbeta and 13 Jbeta primers characterized the PCR. Here immunoSEQ multiplex PCR was the method, and the copy in TCRdb shows in-frame clones only, minus some. The repertoire has roughly 99,000 clones, 60% to 80% of them found once; the top ten carry about 2%. The specimen sequenced was PBMCs. This receptor was taken from a man aged 18 to 29 in good health and CMV-seronegative. The rearrangement uses TRBV7-8 and TRBJ2-3; TRBD2 might be the D (7 bases). The CDR3 coding sequence is TGTGCCAGCACCTTTCGGGGGGCCACAGATACGCAGTATTTT. Its translation: CASTFRGATDTQYF.